Following are 25 T cell receptor beta chains from one sample sequenced in a study of cytomegalovirus exposure and HLA in healthy donors (dated by TCRdb to about 2017). The library was obtained by the immunoSEQ multiplex PCR assay. For the multiplex PCR, a mixture combining 60 forward primers for TCR Vbeta segments and 13 reverse primers for TCR Jbeta segments was used. The table comes from immuneACCESS by way of TCRdb, which keeps in-frame sequences with V and J called. Part of the clones is missing from these tables; in studies checked, under half for an unresolved V gene and the rest for unknown reasons. The sample table contains 75,000 to 100,000 clones; only one count was recorded for under 75% of them. The ten largest clones represent less than 1.5% of the sample. The sample was PBMCs. The receptors were gathered from a female donor in good health and CMV-seronegative.

The table lists this clone with a few counts. V is TRBV29-1 and J is TRBJ2-1; perhaps TRBD1 as D (6 bases). The germline gives CDR1 SQVTM, CDR2 ANQGSEA. Trimming removed 0 bases at V and 4 bases at J, with 16 bases between. The CDR3 contains 16 residues. This CDR3 is CSVEDHQGIRYNEQFF. The CDR3 DNA reads TGCAGCGTTGAAGATCACCAGGGGATACGTTACAATGAGCAGTTCTTC.

CDR3 sequence reads: CASSVDRGRFEQFF. DNA for the CDR3: TGCGCCAGCAGCGTTGACAGGGGGCGATTTGAGCAGTTCTTC. V gene TRBV5-1 combines with J gene TRBJ2-1; 10 nucleotides agree with TRBD1. The trim removed 4 bases at V and 9 bases at J, leaving 7 bases unmatched. The germline V gene has CDR1 SGHRS and CDR2 YFSETQ. The CDR3 extends over 14 amino acids.

In its sample, this clone was seen a few times. This sequence joins TRBV5-1 and TRBJ2-5; TRBD2 is a possible D gene (5 bases). The CDR3 contains 13 residues. CDR1 SGHRS and CDR2 YFSETQ come from the germline V gene. Trimming took 5 bases from V and 2 from J, leaving 10 bases between them. The CDR3 DNA is TGCGCCAGCAGTTATAGCGAGCAAGAGACCCAGTACTTC. It is translated as CASSYSEQETQYF.

The V call is TRBV4-1, the J call TRBJ1-4; a possible D gene is TRBD1 (5 bases). The V end lost 1 base, the J end lost 6 bases, and 12 bases lay between the germline ends. CDR3 length: 15 amino acids. Germline CDR1 and CDR2: MGHRA and YSYEKL. Written as DNA, the CDR3 is TGCGCCAGCAGCCAAGTACAAGGGGCCCATGAAAAACTGTTTTTT. It encodes CASSQVQGAHEKLFF.

The chain couples TRBV19 to TRBJ2-5; 9 positions agree with TRBD2. The J segment lost 0 bases and the V segment lost 5 bases, leaving 7 bases of the junction unmatched. The CDR3 sequence is 16 residues long. CDR1 is LNHDA and CDR2 is SQIVND in the germline V gene (reference sequence). This chain's CDR3 is CASSPLAGQYQETQYF. In nucleotides, the CDR3 is TGTGCCAGTAGTCCACTAGCGGGCCAGTACCAAGAGACCCAGTACTTC.

About this clone itself: The junction differs from germline at one of its ends, possibly a read error. The chain links TRBV7-9 to TRBJ1-2; TRBD1 agrees at 9 bases. The V gene's germline CDR1 is SEHNR and CDR2 FQNEAQ (reference sequence). The CDR3 covers 15 residues. Here the CDR3 reads CSSSFNRGRDYGYTF. CDR3 sequence (DNA): TGTTCCAGCAGCTTCAACAGGGGGCGAGACTATGGCTACACCTTC.

The rearrangement uses TRBV6-5 and TRBJ1-2, with unresolved D. The V gene lost 4 bases and the J gene lost 4 bases, with 13 bases spanning the gap. The CDR3 has 14 amino acids. In germline, CDR1 is MNHEY, CDR2 SVGAGI. The CDR3 reads CASSSAGGSYGYTF. The CDR3 DNA sequence: TGTGCCAGCAGTTCAGCCGGCGGATCCTATGGCTACACCTTC.

V usage is TRBV7-9 and J usage is TRBJ1-2; a possible D gene is TRBD1 (6 bases). CDR3 length: 13 amino acids. The germline V and J ends were trimmed by 2 bases and 3 bases, with 7 bases remaining between them. The germline V gene has CDR1 SEHNR and CDR2 FQNEAQ (reference sequence). This CDR3 reads CASSLNRDYGYTF. The CDR3 bases are TGTGCCAGCAGCTTAAACAGGGACTATGGCTACACCTTC.

The J gene is TRBJ1-5, the V gene TRBV19, with D unclear. CDR3 length equals 12 residues. Germline V gene lookup returns CDR1 LNHDA and CDR2 SQIVND (reference sequence). Trimming shortened V by 8 bases and J by 4 bases, and 9 bases separated the two germline ends. In nucleotides, the CDR3 is TGTGCCAGTTCACGGGGAAATCAGCCCCAGCATTTT. Protein product: CASSRGNQPQHF.

The chain combines TRBV5-4 with TRBJ2-2; TRBD2 agrees at 11 bases. Germline CDR1 is SGHNT and CDR2 is YYREEE (reference sequence). CDR3 length: 16 amino acids. V lost 5 bases, J lost 3 bases, and 6 bases stayed unmatched. The CDR3 is CASRPSGGLDTGELFF. The CDR3 DNA reads as TGTGCCAGCAGACCTAGCGGGGGGCTAGACACCGGGGAGCTGTTTTTT.

This chain links TRBV10-3 with TRBJ2-1, with a weak D call TRBD2 (6 bases). The CDR3 has 14 residues. The germline V and J ends were trimmed by 7 bases and 3 bases, with 13 bases remaining between them. In germline, CDR1 is ENHRY, CDR2 SYGVKD. CDR3 region: CAIKGGKDYNEQFF. CDR3 nucleotides: TGTGCCATCAAGGGCGGGAAGGACTACAATGAGCAGTTCTTC.

The V call is TRBV21-1, the J call TRBJ2-3; no DNA check was done on the table's D call, TRBD1. TRBV21-1 corresponds to a pseudogene. This CDR3 has 17 amino acids. The CDR3 sequence is CASSKELTVPSTDTQYF. The CDR3, as DNA: TGTGCCAGCAGCAAAGAGTTAACAGTCCCTAGCACAGATACGCAGTATTTT.

This clone has just one count. The chain recombines TRBV7-9 with TRBJ2-2, with D possibly being TRBD2 (6 bases). The CDR3 runs to 15 residues. V was shortened by 5 bases and J by 5 bases, with 15 bases between the two germline ends. In germline, CDR1 is SEHNR, CDR2 FQNEAQ (reference sequence). The CDR3 region is CASSPPGEGTGELFF. For the CDR3, the DNA is TGTGCCAGCAGCCCTCCGGGAGAAGGAACCGGGGAGCTGTTTTTT.

The CDR3 region has the DNA TGCGCCAGCAGCCAACTCGTTGGGGGAGGGGGTGAGCAGTTCTTC. Protein product: CASSQLVGGGGEQFF. V is TRBV4-1 and J is TRBJ2-1, with TRBD2 as a possible D gene (7 bases). The CDR3 totals 15 residues. The V end was cut by 2 bases, the J end by 9 bases, with 17 bases between. The germline gives CDR1 MGHRA, CDR2 YSYEKL.

The table lists this clone with a few counts. The V gene is TRBV11-3, the J gene TRBJ2-7; D is unresolved. The CDR3 runs 12 residues. Germline V gene data show CDR1 as SGHNT and CDR2 as YENEEA. Between the trimmed V and J ends, which lost 1 base and 7 bases, there was a span of 8 bases. The CDR3 loop is CASSLGPGEQYF. For the CDR3, the DNA is TGTGCCAGCAGCTTAGGCCCCGGGGAGCAGTACTTC.

This clone was counted once. The V call is TRBV19, the J call TRBJ1-2, with D unresolved. Germline loops: CDR1 LNHDA, CDR2 SQIVND (reference sequence). This CDR3 is 13 amino acids long. Trimming cost V 6 bases and J 7 bases, with 15 bases left between them. In DNA form, the CDR3 reads TGTGCCAGTAGCCTGACGGCAGGCAGTGGCTACACCTTC. This translates into CASSLTAGSGYTF.

The rearrangement uses TRBV28 and TRBJ2-1, with TRBD2 matching over 10 bases. The CDR3 runs 15 residues. With V trimmed by 2 bases and J by 7 bases, 5 bases remained unmatched. Germline CDR1 reads MDHEN; CDR2 reads SYDVKM. Here the CDR3 DNA reads TGTGCCAGCAGTTTAAAGGCTAGCGGGAGAAATGAGCAGTTCTTC. This gives the protein CASSLKASGRNEQFF.

V and J are TRBV6-5 and TRBJ1-1, with a possible D match to TRBD1 (5 bases). Germline V gene sequence: CDR1 MNHEY, CDR2 SVGAGI. Trimming removed 0 bases at V and 1 base at J, with 12 bases between. The CDR3 loop spans 16 amino acids. The CDR3, as DNA: TGTGCCAGCAGTTACTCCGACTGGGGCGGGAACACTGAAGCTTTCTTT. The encoded protein is CASSYSDWGGNTEAFF.

The chain combines TRBV10-1 with TRBJ2-1; 8 bases agree with TRBD2. The length of the CDR3 is 13 residues. CDR1 is WNHNN, CDR2 SYGVQD, per germline (reference sequence). The junction had 5 bases not matched to a gene; V was cut back by 5 bases and J by 8 bases. CDR3 protein: CASSIAGTDEQFF. The CDR3 region has the DNA TGCGCCAGCAGTATAGCGGGAACAGATGAGCAGTTCTTC.

This chain joins TRBV5-4 and TRBJ2-7; D is perhaps TRBD2 (7 bases). Germline lookup yields CDR1 SGHNT and CDR2 YYREEE (reference sequence). The CDR3 is made up of 16 amino acids. V was shortened by 3 bases and J by 2 bases, with 18 bases between the two germline ends. CDR3 protein: CASSSPSGGPPYEQYF. For the CDR3, the DNA is TGTGCCAGCAGCTCCCCCTCCGGGGGGCCACCCTACGAGCAGTACTTC. The full variable domain, completed using reference TRBV5-4 and TRBJ2-7, is ETGVTQSPTHLIKTRGQQVTLRCSSQSGHNTVSWYQQALGQGPQFIFQYYREEENGRGNFPPRFSGLQFPNYSSELNVNALELDDSALYLCASSSPSGGPPYEQYFGPGTRLTVT.

The rearrangement uses TRBV10-3 and TRBJ1-6; TRBD1 matches 7 bases. Germline loops: CDR1 ENHRY, CDR2 SYGVKD. The J segment lost 0 bases and the V segment lost 8 bases, leaving 7 bases of the junction unmatched. The CDR3 has 16 residues. CDR3 sequence: CAIRRDSSSYNSPLHF. CDR3 DNA sequence: TGTGCCATCCGCAGGGACAGTAGCTCCTATAATTCACCCCTCCACTTT.

This clone has a handful of counts. The rearrangement links TRBV10-3 to TRBJ1-1; 8 bases map to TRBD1. Germline CDR1 reads ENHRY; CDR2 reads SYGVKD. V lost 5 bases and J lost 11; bases outside the gene matches: 10. The CDR3 is made up of 13 amino acids. In DNA form, the CDR3 reads TGTGCCATCAGTCCCGGGACAGGTGAGGGGGCTTTCTTT. Translating gives CAISPGTGEGAFF.

V usage is TRBV18 and J usage is TRBJ1-1, with 9 bases identical to TRBD1. V gave up 3 bases and J gave up 3 bases; unmatched junction bases: 5. The CDR3 contains 15 residues. Germline CDR1 is KGHSH and CDR2 is LQKENI. The CDR3 here is CASSPNRGLDTEAFF. For the CDR3, the DNA is TGTGCCAGCTCACCCAACAGGGGGCTGGACACTGAAGCTTTCTTT.

The chain uses TRBV15 and TRBJ2-2, with 8 bases identical to TRBD2. V dropped 0 bases and J dropped 5; count of bases not matched to a gene: 5. The CDR3 covers 16 residues. CDR1 and CDR2 from the germline V gene are LNHNV and YYDKDF (reference sequence). CDR3 region: CATSRDLAGGTGELFF. The CDR3 DNA follows: TGTGCCACCAGCAGAGATTTGGCGGGGGGTACCGGGGAGCTGTTTTTT.

V and J are TRBV28 and TRBJ2-7, with TRBD2 as a possible D gene (5 bases). There are 12 residues in the CDR3. Germline V gene sequence: CDR1 MDHEN, CDR2 SYDVKM. V gave up 2 bases and J gave up 3 bases, with 5 bases separating them. The CDR3 loop is CASSLGGYEQYF. In DNA, the CDR3 is TGTGCCAGCAGTTTAGGAGGCTACGAGCAGTACTTC.